The clone carrying this T cell receptor (beta chain) was picked up many times. The antigen remains unidentified. This entry comes from a study of response to subunit inactivated influenza vaccine. TCRdb re-called the RT-PCR reads through MiXCR, storing one row per CDR3 protein. Of approximately 520,000 distinct CDR3 sequences listed, approximately 16% are singletons. This CDR3 comprises 14 residues. The germline V gene has CDR1 LNHNV and CDR2 YYDKDF (reference sequence). Trimming took off 4 bases at V and 7 bases at J, with 17 bases between the two ends. Study-level findings and limits: Few new T cells, the authors suggested, are recruited by each seasonal influenza vaccination.

The J gene is TRBJ2-7, the V gene TRBV15, with D possibly matching TRBD2 (6 bases). The starting material was CD4+ T cells sorted from PBMCs, obtained about 24 months after vaccination. The clonotype comes from a man aged 50-75 years who received an inactivated influenza vaccine. Here the CDR3 DNA reads TGTGCCACCAGCAAGCAGGAGGGCCCTCGGGAGCAGTACTTC. Residues: CATSKQEGPREQYF.